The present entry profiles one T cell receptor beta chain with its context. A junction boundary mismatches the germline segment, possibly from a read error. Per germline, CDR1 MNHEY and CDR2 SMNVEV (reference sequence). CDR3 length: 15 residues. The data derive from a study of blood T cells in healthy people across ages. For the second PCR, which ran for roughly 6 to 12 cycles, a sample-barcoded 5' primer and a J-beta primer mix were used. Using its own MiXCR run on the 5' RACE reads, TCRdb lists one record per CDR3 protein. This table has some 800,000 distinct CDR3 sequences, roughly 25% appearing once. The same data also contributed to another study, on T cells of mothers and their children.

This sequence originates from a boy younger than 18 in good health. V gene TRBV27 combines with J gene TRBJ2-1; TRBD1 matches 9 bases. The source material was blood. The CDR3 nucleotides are TGTGCCAGCAGTTTCGTTGGGGACAGGGTCAATGAGCAGCTCTTC. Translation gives CASSFVGDRVNEQLF.